The 5 T cell receptor beta chains in this list originate from one sample, sequenced in a study of Graves' ophthalmopathy and Graves' hyperthyroidism. As the template, RNA transcripts were used to amplify TCR beta CDR3 regions. HTBI primers served in a first-round RT-PCR, which a second-round multiplex PCR followed. TCRdb used MiXCR to reprocess the multiplex PCR reads, holding one entry per CDR3 protein. The table has about 1.1 million distinct CDR3 sequences, 35% to 40% seen once; the top ten hold 11%. The sequenced sample was peripheral blood or thyroid tissue (not recorded which). These receptors originate from an adult man with Graves' hyperthyroidism.

The chain links TRBV6-5 to TRBJ1-6, with D perhaps TRBD1 (5 bases). The CDR3 is 12 amino acids. Germline V lookup: CDR1 MNHEY, CDR2 SVGAGI. Trimming shortened V by 6 bases and J by 7 bases, and 7 bases separated the two germline ends. The CDR3, as DNA: TGTGCCAGCAGCAAGGGGAATTCACCCCTCCACTTT. It codes for CASSKGNSPLHF.

Comment on this clonotype: A read error may account for a junction end that differs from germline. This chain uses TRBV11-2 with TRBJ2-2; either TRBD1 or TRBD2 may fit D (5 bases each). The CDR3 loop spans 14 amino acids. Per the germline V gene, CDR1 is SGHAT and CDR2 is FQNNGV. The CDR3 DNA reads as TGTGCCAGCAGCTTAGGTAGAGGGGTCGATGAGCAGTTTTTT. This codes for CASSLGRGVDEQFF. The variable domain in full, completed from reference TRBV11-2 and TRBJ2-2, reads EAGVAQSPRYKIIEKRQSVAFWCNPISGHATLYWYQQILGQGPKLLIQFQNNGVVDDSQLPKDRFSAERLKGVDSTLKIQPAKLEDSAVYLCASSLGRGVDEQFFGEGSRLTVL.

This clonotype has at least ten counts. The gene calls are TRBV12-3 or TRBV12-4 and TRBJ1-1; TRBD1 is a possible D gene (5 bases). Trimming pared 5 bases from V and 6 bases from J, leaving 13 bases between. The CDR3 covers 13 residues. The CDR3, as DNA: TGTGCCAGCAGTATTGGGACGGTCCCTGAAGCTTTCTTT. Residues: CASSIGTVPEAFF.

Worth noting for this clonotype: Given a much more abundant clone one base away, this may be a read error. This chain uses TRBV10-3 with TRBJ2-7; maybe TRBD1 (5 bases). Germline values: CDR1 ENHRY, CDR2 SYGVKD. This CDR3 is 13 amino acids long. The CDR3 loop reads CVVPVGPTYEQYF. CDR3 in DNA: TGTGTCGTGCCGGTGGGGCCAACCTACGAGCAGTACTTC.

The chain recombines TRBV29-1 with TRBJ2-5, with TRBD1 as a possible D gene (5 bases). Trimming removed 4 bases from V and 2 bases from J, with 11 bases in between. This CDR3 has 13 amino acids. The germline V gene has CDR1 SQVTM and CDR2 ANQGSEA. CDR3 sequence (DNA): TGCAGCGTTGGGACGGACAATCAAGAGACCCAGTACTTC. Translation gives CSVGTDNQETQYF.